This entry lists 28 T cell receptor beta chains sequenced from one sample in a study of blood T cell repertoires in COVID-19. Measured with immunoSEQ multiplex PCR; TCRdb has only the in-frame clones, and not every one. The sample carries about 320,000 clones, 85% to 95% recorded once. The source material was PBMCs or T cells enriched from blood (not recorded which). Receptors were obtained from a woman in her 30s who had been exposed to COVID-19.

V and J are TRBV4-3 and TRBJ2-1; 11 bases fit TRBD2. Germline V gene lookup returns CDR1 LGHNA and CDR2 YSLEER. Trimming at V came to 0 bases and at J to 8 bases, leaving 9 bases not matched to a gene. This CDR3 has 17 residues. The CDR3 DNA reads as TGCGCCAGCAGCCAAGATCCTCTAGCGGGGGGCGTGGATGAGCAGTTCTTC. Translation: CASSQDPLAGGVDEQFF.

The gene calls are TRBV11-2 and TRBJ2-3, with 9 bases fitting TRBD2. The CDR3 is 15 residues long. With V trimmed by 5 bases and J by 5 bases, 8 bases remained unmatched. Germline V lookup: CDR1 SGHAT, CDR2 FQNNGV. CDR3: CASSRQGLAIDTQYF. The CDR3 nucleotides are TGTGCCAGCAGCCGACAGGGACTAGCCATAGATACGCAGTATTTT.

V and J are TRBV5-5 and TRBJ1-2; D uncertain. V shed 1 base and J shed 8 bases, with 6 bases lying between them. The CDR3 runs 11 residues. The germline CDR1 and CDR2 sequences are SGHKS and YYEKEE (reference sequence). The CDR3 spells CASSLFGGYTF. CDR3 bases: TGTGCCAGCAGCTTGTTTGGCGGCTACACCTTC.

This chain's CDR3 is CASSSPGLAGTGELFF. CDR3 DNA: TGTGCCAGCAGCTCTCCGGGACTAGCGGGGACCGGGGAGCTGTTTTTT. The chain carries TRBV7-2 and TRBJ2-2; TRBD2 matches at 13 bases. The CDR3 covers 16 residues. Trimming at V came to 4 bases and at J to 5 bases, leaving 4 bases not matched to a gene. Germline CDR1 reads SGHTA; CDR2 reads FQGNSA.

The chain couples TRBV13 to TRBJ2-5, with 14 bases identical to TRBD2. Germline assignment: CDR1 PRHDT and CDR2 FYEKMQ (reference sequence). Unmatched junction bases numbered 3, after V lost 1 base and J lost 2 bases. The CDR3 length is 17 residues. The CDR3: CASSLVGLAGDQETQYF. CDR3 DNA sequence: TGTGCCAGCAGCTTAGTGGGACTAGCGGGGGATCAAGAGACCCAGTACTTC.

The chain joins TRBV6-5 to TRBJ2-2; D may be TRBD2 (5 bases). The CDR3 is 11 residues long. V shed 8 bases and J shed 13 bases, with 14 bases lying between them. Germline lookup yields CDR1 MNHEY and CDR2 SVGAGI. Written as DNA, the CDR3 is TGTGCCAGCGGCTCCCGGGGTGGGCTGTTTTTT. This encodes CASGSRGGLFF.

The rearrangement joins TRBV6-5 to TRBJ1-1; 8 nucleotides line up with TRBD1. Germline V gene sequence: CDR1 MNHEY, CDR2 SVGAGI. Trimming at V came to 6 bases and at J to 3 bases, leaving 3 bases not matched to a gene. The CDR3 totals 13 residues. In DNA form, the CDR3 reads TGTGCCAGCAGCGGACAGGGTTACACTGAAGCTTTCTTT. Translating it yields CASSGQGYTEAFF.

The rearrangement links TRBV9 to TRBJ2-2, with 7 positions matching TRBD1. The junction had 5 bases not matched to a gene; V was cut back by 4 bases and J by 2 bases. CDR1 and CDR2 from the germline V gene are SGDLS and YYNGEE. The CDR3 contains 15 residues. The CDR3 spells CASSITGVNTGELFF. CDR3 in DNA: TGTGCCAGCAGCATCACAGGGGTTAACACCGGGGAGCTGTTTTTT.

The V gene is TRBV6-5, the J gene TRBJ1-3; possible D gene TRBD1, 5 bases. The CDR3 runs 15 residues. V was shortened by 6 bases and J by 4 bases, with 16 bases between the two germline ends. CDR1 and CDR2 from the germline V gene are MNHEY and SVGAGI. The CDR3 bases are TGTGCCAGCAGGACTGACTCAGGGTCCGGAAACACCATATATTTT. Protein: CASRTDSGSGNTIYF.

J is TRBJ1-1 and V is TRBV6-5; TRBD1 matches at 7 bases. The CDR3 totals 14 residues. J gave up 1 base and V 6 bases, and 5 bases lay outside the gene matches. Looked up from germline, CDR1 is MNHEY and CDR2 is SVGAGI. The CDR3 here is CASRQGWGNTEAFF. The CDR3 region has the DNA TGTGCCAGCAGACAGGGGTGGGGGAACACTGAAGCTTTCTTT.

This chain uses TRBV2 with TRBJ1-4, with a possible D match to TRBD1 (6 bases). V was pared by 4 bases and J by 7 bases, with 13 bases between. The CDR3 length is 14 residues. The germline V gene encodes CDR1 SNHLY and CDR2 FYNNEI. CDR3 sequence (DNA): TGTGCCAGCAGTGCGATGGGGGGGCGTGAAAAACTGTTTTTT. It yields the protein CASSAMGGREKLFF.

The DNA of the CDR3 is TGTGCCAGCAGTGTAACGGGCCAGGGACAGGGTGAGGGCTACACCTTC. Translated: CASSVTGQGQGEGYTF. The rearrangement joins TRBV2 to TRBJ1-2, with 9 bases identical to TRBD1. J gave up 8 bases and V 4 bases, and 14 bases lay outside the gene matches. The CDR3 runs to 16 residues. The V gene's germline CDR1 is SNHLY and CDR2 FYNNEI.

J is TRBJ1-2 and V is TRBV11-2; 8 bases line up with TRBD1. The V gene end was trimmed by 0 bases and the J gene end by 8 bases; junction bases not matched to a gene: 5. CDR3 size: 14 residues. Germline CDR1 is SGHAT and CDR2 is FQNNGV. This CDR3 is CASSLDPSGGGYTF. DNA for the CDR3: TGTGCCAGCAGCTTAGACCCCTCAGGGGGCGGCTACACCTTC.

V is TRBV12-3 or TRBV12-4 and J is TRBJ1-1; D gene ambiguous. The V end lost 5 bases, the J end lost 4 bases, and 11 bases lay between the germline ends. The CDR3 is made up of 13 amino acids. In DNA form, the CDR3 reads TGTGCCAGCAGTCTCCCAACGGGCACTGAAGCTTTCTTT. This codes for CASSLPTGTEAFF.

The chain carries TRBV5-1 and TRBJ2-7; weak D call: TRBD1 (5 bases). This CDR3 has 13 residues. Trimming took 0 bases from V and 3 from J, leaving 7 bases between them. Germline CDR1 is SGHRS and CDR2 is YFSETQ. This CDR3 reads CASSLVDSYEQYF. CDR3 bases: TGCGCCAGCAGCTTGGTTGACAGCTACGAGCAGTACTTC.

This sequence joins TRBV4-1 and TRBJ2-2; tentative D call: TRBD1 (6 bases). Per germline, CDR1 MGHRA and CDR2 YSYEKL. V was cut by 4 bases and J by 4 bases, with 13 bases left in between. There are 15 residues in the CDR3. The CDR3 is CASSLTGTITGELFF. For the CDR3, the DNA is TGCGCCAGCAGCCTTACAGGGACGATCACCGGGGAGCTGTTTTTT.

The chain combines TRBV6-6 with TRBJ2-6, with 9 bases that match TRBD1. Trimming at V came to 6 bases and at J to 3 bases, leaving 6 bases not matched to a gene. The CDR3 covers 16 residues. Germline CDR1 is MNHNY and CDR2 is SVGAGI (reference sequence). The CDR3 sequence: CASRPGQGLGANVLTF. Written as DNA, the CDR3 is TGTGCCAGCAGACCGGGACAGGGCCTTGGGGCCAACGTCCTGACTTTC.

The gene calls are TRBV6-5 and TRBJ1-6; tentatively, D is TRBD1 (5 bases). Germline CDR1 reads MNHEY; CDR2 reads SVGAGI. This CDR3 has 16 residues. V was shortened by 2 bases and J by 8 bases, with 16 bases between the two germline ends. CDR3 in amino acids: CASSYRGRTNYSPLHF. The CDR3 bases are TGTGCCAGCAGTTACAGGGGCAGAACGAACTATTCACCCCTCCACTTT.

This CDR3 is CASQTGISTDTQYF. DNA of the CDR3: TGTGCCTCGCAGACAGGCATCAGCACAGATACGCAGTATTTT. The V and J genes are TRBV30 and TRBJ2-3; TRBD1 is a possible D gene (6 bases). Germline-derived CDR1 and CDR2 are GTSNPN and SVGIG (reference sequence). Trimming took off 7 bases at V and 0 bases at J, with 14 bases between the two ends. CDR3 length: 14 amino acids.

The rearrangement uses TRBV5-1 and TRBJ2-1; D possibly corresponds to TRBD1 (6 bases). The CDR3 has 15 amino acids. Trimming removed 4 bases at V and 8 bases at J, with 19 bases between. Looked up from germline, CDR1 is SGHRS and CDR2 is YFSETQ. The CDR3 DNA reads TGCGCCAGCAGCACGGGACATGCCCTCGGGTATGAGCAGTTCTTC. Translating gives CASSTGHALGYEQFF.

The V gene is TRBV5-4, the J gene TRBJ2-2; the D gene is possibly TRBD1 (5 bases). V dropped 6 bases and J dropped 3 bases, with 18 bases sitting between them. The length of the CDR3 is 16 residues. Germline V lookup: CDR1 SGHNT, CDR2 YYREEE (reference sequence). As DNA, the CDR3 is TGTGCCAGCACCAAGTCTTCAGGGATAGACACCGGGGAGCTGTTTTTT. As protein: CASTKSSGIDTGELFF.

As DNA, the CDR3 is TGTGCCAGCAGCGTAGAGGGACAGGGGGCAAATGGCTACACCTTC. Residues: CASSVEGQGANGYTF. V is TRBV9 and J is TRBJ1-2, with 12 bases matching TRBD1. Germline trimming cut 0 bases from V and 6 bases from J; bases unmatched to any gene: 3. The germline V gene encodes CDR1 SGDLS and CDR2 YYNGEE. The CDR3 runs to 15 residues.

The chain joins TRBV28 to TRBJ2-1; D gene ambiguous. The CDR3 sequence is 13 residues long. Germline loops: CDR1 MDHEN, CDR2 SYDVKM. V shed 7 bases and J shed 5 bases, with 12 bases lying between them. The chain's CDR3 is CASTDSPNNEQFF. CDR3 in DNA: TGTGCCAGCACTGACTCACCTAACAATGAGCAGTTCTTC.

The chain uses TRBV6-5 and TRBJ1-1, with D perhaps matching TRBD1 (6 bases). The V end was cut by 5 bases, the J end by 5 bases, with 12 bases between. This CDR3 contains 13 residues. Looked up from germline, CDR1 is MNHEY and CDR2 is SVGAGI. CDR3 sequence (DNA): TGTGCCAGCAGTCCCCAGACAGGTACTGAAGCTTTCTTT. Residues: CASSPQTGTEAFF.

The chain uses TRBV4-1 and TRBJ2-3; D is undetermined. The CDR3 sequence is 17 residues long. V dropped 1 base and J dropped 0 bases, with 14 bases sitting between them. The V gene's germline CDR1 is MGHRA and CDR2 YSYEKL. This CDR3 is CASSQGSAYGSTDTQYF. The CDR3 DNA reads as TGCGCCAGCAGCCAAGGGTCAGCGTACGGTAGCACAGATACGCAGTATTTT.

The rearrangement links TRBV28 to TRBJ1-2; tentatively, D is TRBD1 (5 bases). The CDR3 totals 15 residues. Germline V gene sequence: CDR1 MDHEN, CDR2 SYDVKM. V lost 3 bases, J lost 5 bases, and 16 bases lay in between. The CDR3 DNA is TGTGCCAGCAGTTTTTTTGGGGCAGGCCAGTATGGCTACACCTTC. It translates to CASSFFGAGQYGYTF.

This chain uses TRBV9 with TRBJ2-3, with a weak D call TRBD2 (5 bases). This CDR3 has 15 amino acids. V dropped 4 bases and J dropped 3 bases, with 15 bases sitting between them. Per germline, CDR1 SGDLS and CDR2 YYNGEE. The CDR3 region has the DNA TGTGCCAGCAGCCTCCACACCGAGGGTACAGATACGCAGTATTTT. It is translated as CASSLHTEGTDTQYF.

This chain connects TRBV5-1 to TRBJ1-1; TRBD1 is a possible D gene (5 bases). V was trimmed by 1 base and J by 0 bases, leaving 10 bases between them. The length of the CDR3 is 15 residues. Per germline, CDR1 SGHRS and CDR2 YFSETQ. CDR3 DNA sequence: TGCGCCAGCAGCTTGCGGTCGGGGGTGAACACTGAAGCTTTCTTT. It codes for CASSLRSGVNTEAFF.